These 15 T cell receptor beta chains originate from one sample sequenced in a study of T-cell memory formation after mild COVID-19 (dated by TCRdb to the early 2020s). The protocol used for the library was 5' RACE. The sequencer listed for this sample is Illumina NovaSeq 6000. TCRdb reprocessing: public reads trimmed at Q25 with fastp, clones called with MiXCR, in-frame beta chains kept. Every distinct CDR3 protein forms one entry, paired with its most common genes and DNA. In all, the sample holds approximately 46,000 distinct CDR3 sequences, and 9.5% to 15% of those were seen once. Almost 25% of the sample goes to the ten largest clones. Input material: PBMCs or a T cell subset sorted from them (not recorded which). Receptors were obtained from a man aged 18 to 29 who had mild COVID-19 (a few samples of this study predate the infection). The sample titles of this study are shuffled in the database, so cell type and time point are left out; the donor was told from shared clones.

In its sample, this clonotype was seen many times. This rearrangement joins TRBV12-3 or TRBV12-4 to TRBJ2-1; 9 nucleotides line up with TRBD2. This CDR3 is built from 15 residues. V dropped 6 bases and J dropped 7; count of bases not matched to a gene: 10. The CDR3 nucleotides read TGTGCCAGCAGCCCAGGGACTAGCATTGGAAATGAGCAGTTCTTC. The encoded protein is CASSPGTSIGNEQFF.

The V gene is TRBV7-2, the J gene TRBJ2-2; 8 bases are a match to TRBD2. The ends lost 5 bases at V and 6 bases at J; junction bases unmatched: 8. This CDR3 contains 15 residues. The germline CDR1 and CDR2 sequences are SGHTA and FQGNSA. The CDR3 DNA reads as TGTGCCAGCAGCCTCCAGCGGGGGCAGGCCGGGGAGCTGTTTTTT. This translates into CASSLQRGQAGELFF.

The rearrangement joins TRBV6-2 or TRBV6-3 to TRBJ2-5, with D possibly being TRBD2 (5 bases). Looked up from germline, CDR1 is MNHEY and CDR2 is SVGEGT. The CDR3 totals 12 residues. Trimming took off 5 bases at V and 3 bases at J, with 7 bases between the two ends. For the CDR3, the DNA is TGTGCCAGCAGTGCGGGTGAAGAGACCCAGTACTTC. This codes for CASSAGEETQYF.

The rearrangement uses TRBV7-9 and TRBJ2-3; tentatively, D is TRBD2 (6 bases). Germline V gene sequence: CDR1 SEHNR, CDR2 FQNEAQ (reference sequence). V was trimmed by 3 bases and J by 4 bases, leaving 11 bases between them. The CDR3 sequence is 14 residues long. This CDR3 is CASSFFSGADTQYF. The CDR3, as DNA: TGTGCCAGCAGCTTCTTCTCGGGGGCAGATACGCAGTATTTT.

This rearrangement joins TRBV9 to TRBJ2-2; no reliable D call. Germline V lookup: CDR1 SGDLS, CDR2 YYNGEE. With 0 bases removed from V and 3 bases from J, the gap between germline ends came to 9 bases. The CDR3 is 15 residues long. The CDR3 coding sequence is TGTGCCAGCAGCGTAGGTAAAAGCCACACCGGGGAGCTGTTTTTT. Protein sequence: CASSVGKSHTGELFF.

The sample holds a few counts of this clonotype. This sequence joins TRBV3-1 and TRBJ1-1; D uncertain. Deletions cut 5 bases from V and 1 base from J, with 8 bases between. The CDR3 consists of 13 residues. Germline CDR1 LGHDT, CDR2 YNNKEL (reference sequence). The CDR3 sequence: CASSLHGNTEAFF. The CDR3 DNA reads as TGTGCCAGCAGCTTGCACGGGAACACTGAAGCTTTCTTT.

The rearrangement joins TRBV12-3 or TRBV12-4 to TRBJ1-3, with D unclear. V was shortened by 1 base and J by 0 bases, with 10 bases between the two germline ends. The CDR3 extends over 16 amino acids. The CDR3 DNA reads TGTGCCAGCAGTTTAGTAGGGCGCAGCTCTGGAAACACCATATATTTT. This codes for CASSLVGRSSGNTIYF.

The rearrangement links TRBV11-3 to TRBJ2-1; 8 bases are a match to TRBD1. This CDR3 comprises 16 residues. The V gene end was trimmed by 6 bases and the J gene end by 7 bases; junction bases not matched to a gene: 14. Per the germline V gene, CDR1 is SGHNT and CDR2 is YENEEA. Written as DNA, the CDR3 is TGTGCCAGCAGTCGATATACAGGGGGTATCGGGAATGAGCAGTTCTTC. Amino acids: CASSRYTGGIGNEQFF.

The chain uses TRBV20-1 and TRBJ1-2; 7 bases map to TRBD1. This CDR3 has 14 amino acids. V was clipped by 6 bases and J by 4 bases; unmatched bases: 11. Germline CDR1 DFQATT, CDR2 SNEGSKA (reference sequence). The CDR3 here is CSADTGQAGYGYTF. In nucleotides, the CDR3 is TGCAGTGCGGATACTGGACAGGCGGGCTATGGCTACACCTTC.

The chain carries TRBV30 and TRBJ1-1; no definite D call. With 4 bases removed from V and 2 bases from J, the gap between germline ends came to 14 bases. CDR1 and CDR2 from the germline V gene are GTSNPN and SVGIG (reference sequence). The CDR3 runs 14 residues. CDR3: CAWTRRDRNTEAFF. In nucleotides, the CDR3 is TGTGCCTGGACCCGGAGGGATCGTAACACTGAAGCTTTCTTT.

This clonotype was found a few times. This sequence joins TRBV7-9 and TRBJ1-1, with D possibly matching TRBD1 (6 bases). This CDR3 contains 15 residues. In germline, CDR1 is SEHNR, CDR2 FQNEAQ (reference sequence). V lost 5 bases and J 1 base, leaving 14 bases between the germline ends. The DNA for the CDR3 is TGTGCCAGCAGCCTGCAGGACAGCACGAACACTGAAGCTTTCTTT. Encoded protein: CASSLQDSTNTEAFF.

The table lists this clonotype with a few counts. The chain joins TRBV6-5 to TRBJ2-2, with 12 nucleotides matching TRBD2. CDR3 length: 14 residues. Unmatched junction bases numbered 2, after V lost 6 bases and J lost 6 bases. Per germline, CDR1 MNHEY and CDR2 SVGAGI. The CDR3, as DNA: TGTGCCAGCAGCCGGACTAGCGGGGCCGGGGAGCTGTTTTTT. It codes for CASSRTSGAGELFF.

The CDR3 spells CASSLVGEGETQYF. In DNA, the CDR3 is TGTGCCAGCAGCTTAGTGGGGGAGGGAGAGACCCAGTACTTC. The chain recombines TRBV7-2 with TRBJ2-5; 7 bases are a match to TRBD2. Germline trimming cut 1 base from V and 4 bases from J; bases unmatched to any gene: 3. Germline V CDR1 and CDR2: SGHTA, FQGNSA. The CDR3 has 14 amino acids.

This clonotype was counted ten times or more. The chain combines TRBV7-8 with TRBJ1-6; D is uncertain. Germline V gives CDR1 SGHVS, CDR2 FQNEAQ. Trimming removed 5 bases at V and 0 bases at J, with 17 bases between. This CDR3 spans 18 amino acids. CDR3 sequence: CASSNPITESSYNSPLHF. The CDR3, as DNA: TGTGCCAGCAGCAATCCCATTACCGAGAGCTCCTATAATTCACCCCTCCACTTT.

In its sample, this clonotype was seen a few times. This rearrangement joins TRBV11-2 to TRBJ2-1, with D possibly TRBD2 on 5 matching bases. V was cut by 6 bases and J by 7 bases, with 13 bases left in between. CDR3 size: 13 residues. The germline gives CDR1 SGHAT, CDR2 FQNNGV. CDR3 loop: CASSLGLQNEQFF. DNA of the CDR3: TGTGCCAGCAGTCTCGGACTTCAAAATGAGCAGTTCTTC.